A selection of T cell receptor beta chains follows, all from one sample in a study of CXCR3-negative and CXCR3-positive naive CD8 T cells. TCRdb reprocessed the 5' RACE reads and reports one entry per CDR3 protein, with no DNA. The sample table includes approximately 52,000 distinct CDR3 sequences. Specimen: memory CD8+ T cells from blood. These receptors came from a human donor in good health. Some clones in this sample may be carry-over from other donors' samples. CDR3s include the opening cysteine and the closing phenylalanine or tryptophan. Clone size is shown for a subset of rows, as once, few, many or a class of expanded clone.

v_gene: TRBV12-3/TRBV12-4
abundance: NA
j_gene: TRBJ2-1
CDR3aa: CASSFIGLAASYNEQFF

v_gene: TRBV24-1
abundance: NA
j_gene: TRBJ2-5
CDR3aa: CATSDPGTSVRSGEETQYF

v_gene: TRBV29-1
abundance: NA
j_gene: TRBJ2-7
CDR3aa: CSVVDRNSYEQYF

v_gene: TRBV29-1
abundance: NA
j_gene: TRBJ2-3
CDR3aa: CSVAGFEDTQYF

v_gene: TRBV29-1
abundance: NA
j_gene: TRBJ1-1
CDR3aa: CSSPGNTEAFF

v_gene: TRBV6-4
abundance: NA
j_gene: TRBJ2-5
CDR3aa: CASSEKAGGQETQYF

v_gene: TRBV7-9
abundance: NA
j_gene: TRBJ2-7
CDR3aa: CASSLPEGTGTYEQYF

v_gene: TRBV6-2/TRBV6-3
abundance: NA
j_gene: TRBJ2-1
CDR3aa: CASSYGGLYNEQFF

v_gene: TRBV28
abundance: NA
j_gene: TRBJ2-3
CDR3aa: CASSLYLADTQYF

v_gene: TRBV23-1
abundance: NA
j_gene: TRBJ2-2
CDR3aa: CASSQSPLRSSCVCNTGELFF

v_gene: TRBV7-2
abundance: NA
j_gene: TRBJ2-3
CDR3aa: CASSGTSGETDTQYF

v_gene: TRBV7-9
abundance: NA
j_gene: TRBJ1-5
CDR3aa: CASSLADQPQHF

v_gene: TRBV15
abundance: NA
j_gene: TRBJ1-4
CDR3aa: CATSRGSGPNEKLFF

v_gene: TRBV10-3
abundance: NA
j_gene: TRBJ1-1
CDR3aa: CATGTGNTEAFF

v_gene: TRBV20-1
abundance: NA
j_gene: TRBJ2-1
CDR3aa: CSASPGLRNEQFF

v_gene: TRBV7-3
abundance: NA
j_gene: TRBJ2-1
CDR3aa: CASSSGLEAPDEQFF

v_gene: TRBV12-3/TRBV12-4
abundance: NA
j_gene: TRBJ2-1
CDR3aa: CASSLVSGEQFF

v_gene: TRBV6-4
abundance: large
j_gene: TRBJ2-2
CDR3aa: CASSESGTTGELFF

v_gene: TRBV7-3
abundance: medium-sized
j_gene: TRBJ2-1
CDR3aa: CASSLNPLIAGATDEQFF

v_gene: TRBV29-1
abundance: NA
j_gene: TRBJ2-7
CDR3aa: CSVDSGGGVYSYEQYF

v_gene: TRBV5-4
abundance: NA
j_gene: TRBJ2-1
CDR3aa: CASNEEMDEQFF

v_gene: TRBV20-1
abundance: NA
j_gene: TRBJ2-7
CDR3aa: CSARLAGDSYEQYF

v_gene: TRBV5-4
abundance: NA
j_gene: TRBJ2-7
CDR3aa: CASSPSPHEQYF

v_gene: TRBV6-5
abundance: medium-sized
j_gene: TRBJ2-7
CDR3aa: CASSSGKAPLEQYF

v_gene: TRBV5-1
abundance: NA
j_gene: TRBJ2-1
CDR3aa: CASSQESSGLLNEQFF

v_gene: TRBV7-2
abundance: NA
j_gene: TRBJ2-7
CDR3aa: CASSLAGPHEQYF

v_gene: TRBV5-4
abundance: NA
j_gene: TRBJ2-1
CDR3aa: CASSSGLAGSSYNEQFF

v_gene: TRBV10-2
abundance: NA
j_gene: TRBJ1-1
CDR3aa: CASSESLNTEAFF

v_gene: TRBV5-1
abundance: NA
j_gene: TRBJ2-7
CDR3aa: CASRETGTAFYEQYF

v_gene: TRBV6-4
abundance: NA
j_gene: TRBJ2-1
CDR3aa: CASSAGQQAHEQFF

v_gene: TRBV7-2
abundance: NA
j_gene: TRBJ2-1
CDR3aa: CASSPLGEEQFF

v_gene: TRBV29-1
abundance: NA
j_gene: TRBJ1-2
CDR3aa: CSVPDRADGYTF

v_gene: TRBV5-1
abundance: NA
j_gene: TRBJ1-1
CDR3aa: CASSPPGFRVAEAFF

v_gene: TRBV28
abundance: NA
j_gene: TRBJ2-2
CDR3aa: CASRAQGSGELFF

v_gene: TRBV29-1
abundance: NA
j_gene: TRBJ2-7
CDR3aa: CSVVGEMEQYF

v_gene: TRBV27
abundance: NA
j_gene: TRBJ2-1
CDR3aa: CASRAGGPGDNEQFF

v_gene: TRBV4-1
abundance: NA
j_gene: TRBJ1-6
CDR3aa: CASSQESGNSPLHF

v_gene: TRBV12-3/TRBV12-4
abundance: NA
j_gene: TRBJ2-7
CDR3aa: CASSLAVVGRSGVHPYYEQYF

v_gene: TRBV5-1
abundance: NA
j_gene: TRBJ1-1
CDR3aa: CASSSGQGDTEAFF

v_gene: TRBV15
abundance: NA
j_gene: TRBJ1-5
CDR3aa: CATSREGGGQPQHF

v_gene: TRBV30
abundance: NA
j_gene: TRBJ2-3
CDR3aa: CAWSVSHTDTQYF

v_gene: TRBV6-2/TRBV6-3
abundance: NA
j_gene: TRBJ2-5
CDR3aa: CASSRAPSGQETQYF

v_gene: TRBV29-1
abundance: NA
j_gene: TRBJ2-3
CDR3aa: CSVDGLSSGRIWDTQYF

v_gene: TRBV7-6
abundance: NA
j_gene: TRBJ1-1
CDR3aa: CASSAYRGLNTEAFF

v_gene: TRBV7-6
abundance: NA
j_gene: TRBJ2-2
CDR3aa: CASSLGQNTGELFF

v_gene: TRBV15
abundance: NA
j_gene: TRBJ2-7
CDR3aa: CATSRDRLPSGEPGYEQYF

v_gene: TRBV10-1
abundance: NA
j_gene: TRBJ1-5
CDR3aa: CASIRTASNQPQHF

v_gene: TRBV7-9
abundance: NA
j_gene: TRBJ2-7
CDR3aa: CASSGKGFPLYEQYF

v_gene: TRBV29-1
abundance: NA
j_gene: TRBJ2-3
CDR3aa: CSTGRSDQQYF

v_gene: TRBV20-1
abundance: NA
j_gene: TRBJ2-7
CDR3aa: CSARALQGHEQYF